This T cell receptor beta chain was captured by sequencing in a study of blood T cell repertoires in COVID-19. There are 18 residues in the CDR3. Germline CDR1 is SGHDT and CDR2 is YYEEEE. Trimming stripped 2 bases from V and 0 bases from J, with 18 bases between. Only in-frame clones appear in the TCRdb table, and some are missing; sequencing was by immunoSEQ multiplex PCR. The repertoire has about 210,000 clones, over 60% of them found once; the top ten carry about 7.2%. V is TRBV5-6 and J is TRBJ2-4; no clear D. The sequenced sample consisted of peripheral blood. The receptor was derived from a woman between 65 and 79 years old with acute or convalescent COVID-19. In DNA form, the CDR3 reads TGTGCCAGCAGCTTCTTCGATCTAACCAACTTAGCCAAAAACATTCAGTACTTC. Its protein is CASSFFDLTNLAKNIQYF.